This TCR beta chain stems from a study of cytomegalovirus exposure and HLA in healthy donors. Findings of the study overall: The CMV antigen specificity of a few CMV-associated chains was confirmed through in vitro analysis. Accounts indicate the classifier identified cytomegalovirus status with strong specificity and sensitivity.

Concerning this clone itself: Its specificity is unknown.

Method: immunoSEQ multiplex PCR; TCRdb's copy keeps in-frame clones and lacks some. The table includes 250,000 to 300,000 clones, almost 90% detected once. Between the trimmed V and J ends, which lost 4 bases and 10 bases, there was a span of 10 bases. Germline V gene lookup returns CDR1 LNHNV and CDR2 YYDKDF (reference sequence). The length of the CDR3 is 11 residues. Sequencing was performed on PBMCs. The chain uses TRBV15 and TRBJ1-2; perhaps TRBD1 as D (6 bases). The clonotype originates from a woman younger than 35 in good health and CMV-seronegative. The CDR3 spells CATSTQGHYTF. Written as DNA, the CDR3 is TGTGCCACCAGCACTCAGGGGCACTACACCTTC.